The following is a TCR beta chain sequence with its context. Antigen specificity is unknown. In germline, CDR1 is WNHNN, CDR2 SYGVQD (reference sequence). The CDR3 loop spans 15 amino acids. Unmatched junction bases numbered 5, after V lost 2 bases and J lost 6 bases. The naive CD8 fraction comprised CD45RO-negative cells positively selected for CCR7 and excluded terminally differentiated effector memory CD45RA+ cells. This record belongs to a study of shared clonotypes between healthy human individuals. Assay: immunoSEQ multiplex PCR; the TCRdb copy retains only in-frame clones and omits some. The sample shows under 600,000 clones, roughly 98% of them seen only once. Points from the study as a whole: Owing to a small donor count, the genetic and exposure-history diversity represented was limited.

Sequencing used naive CD8+ T cells sorted from blood. The source is a man aged 25 to 45 in good health. The rearrangement joins TRBV10-1 to TRBJ1-5, with 9 bases that match TRBD1. The CDR3 loop is CASSEDRGGIQPQHF. The CDR3 nucleotides read TGCGCCAGCAGTGAGGACAGGGGGGGGATTCAGCCCCAGCATTTT.